This TCR beta chain derives from a study of T cells after yellow fever vaccination. This clonotype has a count of ten or more. What it binds is unknown. Generation of TCR cDNA used 5'RACE template switching (which added a universal primer site and UMIs). One entry per CDR3 protein, called by TCRdb with MiXCR from the 5' RACE reads. Of a few hundred thousand distinct CDR3 sequences listed, 3.5% to 5% were seen once; the top ten hold roughly 21%. The study, taken as a whole, reports: In FACS-sorted repertoires, abundant clonotypes from the bulk population could appear as contaminants. In post-booster samples, most primary-vaccination clones reappeared (about 97% CD4, over 70% CD8). It was a small share of clonotypes that appeared in both CD4 and CD8 compartments.

In germline, CDR1 is SGHDT, CDR2 YYEEEE. The CDR3 consists of 15 residues. Losses at the gene ends were 0 bases for V and 4 bases for J; bases not matched to a gene: 5. The rearrangement joins TRBV5-6 to TRBJ2-5; 8 bases line up with TRBD1. This receptor was identified in a man between 18 and 29 years old who received the YFV17D yellow fever vaccine. This specimen was PBMCs, taken 15 days after the yellow fever booster vaccination. CDR3 coding DNA: TGTGCCAGCAGCTTGGGTCAGGGGGCGGGAGAGACCCAGTACTTC. This codes for CASSLGQGAGETQYF.